This T cell receptor (beta chain) was observed in a study of blood T cell repertoires in COVID-19. This CDR3 has 13 residues. Trimming removed 2 bases from V and 6 bases from J, with 5 bases in between. Source study methods: By means of reference gene primer amplification, nucleated cell counts were estimated. TCRdb's copy holds only in-frame clones and misses some; the assay was immunoSEQ multiplex PCR. V, J and clone size reflect that table, while D and trimming were determined from the DNA. The sample has fewer than 200,000 clones, around four fifths seen once. Clinical histories supplied by participants themselves formed the basis of cohort assignment.

The sequencing input was PBMCs or T cells enriched from blood (not recorded which). This chain connects TRBV12-3 or TRBV12-4 to TRBJ1-6; D is ambiguous. This clonotype was sampled from a woman between 50 and 59 years old in a cohort exposed to, infected with or recovered from COVID-19 (not recorded which). DNA for the CDR3: TGTGCCAGCAGTTTAAGCCCTAATTCACCCCTCCACTTT. It codes for CASSLSPNSPLHF.